The 21 T cell receptor beta chains listed next were all sequenced from one sample in a study of low-dose radiotherapy and immunotherapy resistance in tumors. Time point meaning: after trial treatment. Treatment of the sample: LDRT plus nivolumab, ipilimumab, low-dose cyclophosphamide and aspirin (RACIN trial). First-strand cDNA relied on TRAV- and TRBV-specific primers spanning alpha and beta chains. Both a constant-region primer and a V-primer adapter served to amplify TCRs across roughly 20 PCR cycles. TCRdb independently ran MiXCR on the reads; one entry per CDR3 protein. Here the sample spans roughly 38,000 distinct CDR3 sequences, under 25% being singletons. This sample comprised PBMCs, obtained after low-dose radiotherapy plus immunotherapy. Receptor source: a female donor with ovarian cancer.

This clonotype was counted many times. V is TRBV15 and J is TRBJ2-7, with D tentatively TRBD1 or TRBD2 (5 bases each). The CDR3 length is 16 residues. Germline V CDR1 and CDR2: LNHNV, YYDKDF (reference sequence). V lost 1 base, J lost 2 bases, and 15 bases lay in between. The CDR3 region has the DNA TGTGCCACCAGCAGAGGTACCGGGACCGGGACCTACGAGCAGTACTTC. Translating it yields CATSRGTGTGTYEQYF.

This clonotype was detected many times. The chain has TRBV27 and TRBJ1-2; TRBD1 matches 11 bases. The CDR3 is 14 amino acids. Germline CDR1 is MNHEY and CDR2 is SMNVEV (reference sequence). With 4 bases clipped from V and 4 bases from J, the junction kept 2 bases outside the gene matches. The CDR3 region is CASSSGTGGYGYTF. The DNA of the CDR3 is TGTGCCAGCAGTTCGGGGACAGGGGGCTATGGCTACACCTTC.

This clonotype was recorded many times. An end of the junction does not agree with germline; a read error may underlie this. This chain links TRBV20-1 with TRBJ1-3, with TRBD1 matching 8 bases. This CDR3 region has 15 residues. Looked up from germline, CDR1 is DFQATT and CDR2 is SNEGSKA (reference sequence). CDR3 loop: CSAQNPGGSGITIYF. The CDR3 DNA is TGCAGTGCCCAAAACCCAGGGGGCTCTGGAATCACCATATATTTT.

The chain uses TRBV5-6 and TRBJ2-7; TRBD1 aligns across 10 bases. Germline CDR1 SGHDT, CDR2 YYEEEE. Trimming took 2 bases from V and 5 from J; bases not matched to a gene: 13. This CDR3 has 17 residues. The chain's CDR3 is CASSFISGQGFFHEQYF. CDR3 nucleotide sequence: TGTGCCAGCAGCTTCATCTCGGGACAGGGGTTTTTCCACGAGCAGTACTTC.

This clonotype was counted ten times or more. The chain employs TRBV2 and TRBJ1-2; possible D gene TRBD1, 6 bases. This CDR3 comprises 13 residues. V was pared by 8 bases and J by 4 bases, with 14 bases between. The germline CDR1 and CDR2 sequences are SNHLY and FYNNEI. CDR3 bases: TGTGCCAGCGACTTGGACAGTTCCTATGGCTACACCTTC. The encoded protein is CASDLDSSYGYTF.

The genes are TRBV28 and TRBJ2-1, with 7 bases identical to TRBD1. V lost 7 bases to trimming and J lost 7 bases; unmatched junction nucleotides: 7. Germline V lookup: CDR1 MDHEN, CDR2 SYDVKM. This CDR3 comprises 13 residues. CDR3 DNA: TGTGCCAGCAAGCTGACAGGGCGTAATGAGCAGTTCTTC. Translating it yields CASKLTGRNEQFF.

This clonotype was found many times. The rearrangement joins TRBV7-8 to TRBJ2-2; possibly TRBD1 for D (5 bases). Germline V CDR1 and CDR2: SGHVS, FQNEAQ. Between the trimmed V and J ends, which lost 5 bases and 5 bases, there was a span of 15 bases. The CDR3 length is 15 residues. CDR3 sequence (DNA): TGTGCCAGCAGCGCAAGGACAATTCCGACCGGGGAGCTGTTTTTT. It yields the protein CASSARTIPTGELFF. Looking up the rest from reference TRBV7-8 and TRBJ2-2 gives the full variable domain: GAGVSQSPRYKVAKRGQDVALRCDPISGHVSLFWYQQALGQGPEFLTYFQNEAQLDKSGLPSDRFFAERPEGSVSTLKIQRTQQEDSAVYLCASSARTIPTGELFFGEGSRLTVL.

At least ten counts were recorded for this clonotype. The chain carries TRBV6-2 or TRBV6-3 and TRBJ1-6; D not certain. Germline CDR1 and CDR2: MNHEY and SVGEGT. V was cut by 6 bases and J by 5 bases, with 5 bases left in between. The CDR3 covers 12 residues. CDR3 DNA sequence: TGTGCCAGCAGGAAGAATAATTCACCCCTCCACTTT. Its translation: CASRKNNSPLHF.

This clonotype was recorded many times. The chain joins TRBV3-1 to TRBJ2-1; TRBD2 matches at 10 bases. Germline V gene data show CDR1 as LGHDT and CDR2 as YNNKEL (reference sequence). Germline trimming cut 1 base from V and 12 bases from J; bases unmatched to any gene: 9. The CDR3 contains 15 residues. CDR3 sequence reads: CASSQGLAGANWQFF. The CDR3 nucleotides read TGTGCCAGCAGCCAAGGGCTAGCGGGGGCCAACTGGCAGTTCTTC.

V and J are TRBV5-1 and TRBJ1-1; D call uncertain. The V gene lost 3 bases and the J gene lost 0 bases, with 9 bases spanning the gap. There are 14 residues in the CDR3. The germline V gene has CDR1 SGHRS and CDR2 YFSETQ. The DNA for the CDR3 is TGCGCCAGCAGCTCAATGACGGTGAACACTGAAGCTTTCTTT. It codes for CASSSMTVNTEAFF.

By share, this clonotype counts as medium-sized. DNA for the CDR3: TGTGCCAGCAGTGATGGGGACGGCTATGGCTACACCTTC. This translates into CASSDGDGYGYTF. The chain carries TRBV6-2 or TRBV6-3 and TRBJ1-2, with a weak D call TRBD1 (5 bases). Germline loops: CDR1 MNHEY, CDR2 SVGEGT. With 5 bases removed from V and 4 bases from J, the gap between germline ends came to 11 bases. The CDR3 length is 13 residues.

This clonotype came up many times. V and J are TRBV10-3 and TRBJ1-4; D gene unclear. The germline V and J ends were trimmed by 3 bases and 8 bases, with 4 bases remaining between them. This CDR3 contains 11 residues. CDR1 ENHRY and CDR2 SYGVKD come from the germline V gene. The CDR3, as DNA: TGTGCCATCAGTGACTGGGAAAAACTGTTTTTT. Amino acids: CAISDWEKLFF.

This clonotype occurred many times. The V gene is TRBV2, the J gene TRBJ2-1; D tentatively reads TRBD1 or TRBD2 (6 bases each). V shed 6 bases and J shed 4 bases, with 19 bases lying between them. This CDR3 has 16 residues. In germline, CDR1 is SNHLY, CDR2 FYNNEI. Here the CDR3 reads CASSRQAGGTYNEQFF. The DNA for the CDR3 is TGTGCCAGCAGCCGACAGGCCGGGGGTACTTACAATGAGCAGTTCTTC.

As to this clonotype: The junction differs from germline at one of its ends, possibly a read error. The V gene is TRBV28, the J gene TRBJ1-2, with D possibly TRBD1 on 5 matching bases. This CDR3 spans 15 amino acids. The germline V gene has CDR1 MDHEN and CDR2 SYDVKM. The CDR3 spells CPSSLPLTGVRGCTF. CDR3 nucleotides: TGTCCCAGCAGTTTGCCGCTAACTGGGGTTCGGGGCTGCACCTTC.

This clonotype was counted ten times or more. This CDR3 reads CASSKALPDLNTGELFF. In DNA, the CDR3 is TGTGCCAGCAGCAAAGCGCTCCCAGACCTGAACACCGGGGAGCTGTTTTTT. The rearrangement uses TRBV21-1 and TRBJ2-2. TRBV21-1 is flagged as a pseudogene. This CDR3 spans 17 amino acids.

There are many counts of this clonotype. The V call is TRBV6-5, the J call TRBJ2-7, with 8 bases aligning to TRBD1. CDR1 MNHEY and CDR2 SVGAGI come from the germline V gene. The ends lost 2 bases at V and 4 bases at J; junction bases unmatched: 4. The CDR3 runs to 14 residues. The CDR3 loop reads CASSYAGGEYEQYF. The CDR3 bases are TGTGCCAGCAGTTACGCAGGGGGCGAGTACGAGCAGTACTTC.

Remarks on this clonotype: A far larger clone is one nucleotide away, so this likely arose from a read error. V gene TRBV2 combines with J gene TRBJ2-4; 9 nucleotides line up with TRBD1. The V segment lost 6 bases and the J segment 13 bases; nucleotides outside the gene matches: 22. This CDR3 region has 17 residues. Germline V gene data show CDR1 as SNHLY and CDR2 as FYNNEI. CDR3 in DNA: TGTGCCAGCAGGGCTTGGGAGGAGGGACAGGGTTTCTATGAGCAGTACTTC. This codes for CASRAWEEGQGFYEQYF.

The CDR3 sequence: CASTNQGPYEQYF. CDR3 nucleotide sequence: TGTGCCAGCACCAATCAGGGGCCCTACGAGCAGTACTTC. J is TRBJ2-7 and V is TRBV28; TRBD1 is a possible D gene (6 bases). Germline CDR1 and CDR2: MDHEN and SYDVKM. Trimming left V 7 bases short and J 2 bases short, with 12 bases between. The CDR3 has 13 residues.

A few counts support this clonotype. In DNA, the CDR3 is TGTGCCAGCAGGAGTTGGACGGGGATGAACACTGAAGCTTTCTTT. Translation: CASRSWTGMNTEAFF. The rearrangement joins TRBV28 to TRBJ1-1, with D hard to call. This CDR3 comprises 15 residues. Trimming stripped 6 bases from V and 0 bases from J, with 14 bases between. Germline-derived CDR1 and CDR2 are MDHEN and SYDVKM.

This clonotype was detected a few times. DNA for the CDR3: TGTGCCAGTAGTGTCTTTCCCGGGGATGACAATGAGCAGTTCTTC. It is translated as CASSVFPGDDNEQFF. The V and J genes are TRBV19 and TRBJ2-1, with D perhaps matching TRBD2 (5 bases). V lost 5 bases to trimming and J lost 5 bases, with 16 bases between them. The CDR3 covers 15 residues. CDR1 and CDR2 from the germline V gene are LNHDA and SQIVND (reference sequence).

This clonotype has at least ten counts. V gene TRBV10-3 combines with J gene TRBJ1-1, with TRBD1 identical over 9 bases. The germline V gene encodes CDR1 ENHRY and CDR2 SYGVKD. V lost 6 bases and J lost 6; bases outside the gene matches: 5. The CDR3 loop spans 13 amino acids. In DNA, the CDR3 is TGTGCCATCAGGACTGACAGGGGGTCTGAAGCTTTCTTT. Residues: CAIRTDRGSEAFF.